One sample yielded the 17 T cell receptor beta chains listed below, sequenced in a study of regulatory dendritic cells for organ transplantation. Libraries were prepared by immunoSEQ multiplex PCR; TCRdb keeps only in-frame clonotypes and omits some of them. Among roughly 27,000 clones listed, almost 80% were seen once. The sequenced sample was memory CD4+ T cells from blood. The subset is: CD45RO+ memory T cells. The source of these receptors is a human donor in good health.

This clone was seen once. The V gene is TRBV11-2, the J gene TRBJ2-2; 9 nucleotides match TRBD2. This CDR3 has 15 residues. Germline V gives CDR1 SGHAT, CDR2 FQNNGV. The ends lost 3 bases at V and 3 bases at J; junction bases unmatched: 2. CDR3 residues: CASSFAGGHTGELFF. In DNA, the CDR3 is TGTGCCAGCAGCTTTGCGGGGGGGCACACCGGGGAGCTGTTTTTT.

The rearrangement uses TRBV4-3 and TRBJ1-1; D is uncertain. V was clipped by 0 bases and J by 4 bases, with 12 bases between them. This CDR3 is 15 amino acids long. Germline V CDR1 and CDR2: LGHNA, YSLEER. The CDR3 DNA reads as TGCGCCAGCAGCCAAGATTGGAGGGTATCCACTGAAGCTTTCTTT. Its protein is CASSQDWRVSTEAFF.

In this sample, this clone turned up once. The chain links TRBV18 to TRBJ1-3, with no clear D. Germline values: CDR1 KGHSH, CDR2 LQKENI. The CDR3 extends over 17 amino acids. Trimming took 3 bases from V and 2 from J, leaving 17 bases between them. The CDR3 bases are TGTGCCAGCTCACCCTCGACGGGCCCTCTAGCTGGAAACACCATATATTTT. Protein: CASSPSTGPLAGNTIYF.

The V gene is TRBV6-5, the J gene TRBJ2-7; 10 nucleotides align to TRBD1. The CDR3 contains 13 residues. V shed 8 bases and J 4 bases; nucleotides not matched to a gene: 5. Germline values: CDR1 MNHEY, CDR2 SVGAGI. The CDR3 spells CASRDRGPYEQYF. CDR3 nucleotide sequence: TGTGCCAGCCGGGACAGGGGACCTTACGAGCAGTACTTC.

The rearrangement joins TRBV28 to TRBJ2-7; D is uncertain. Trimming removed 9 bases at V and 4 bases at J, with 25 bases between. Germline CDR1 is MDHEN and CDR2 is SYDVKM. This CDR3 comprises 16 residues. The CDR3 sequence: CASLRQADFGLYEQYF. DNA for the CDR3: TGTGCCAGTCTTCGGCAGGCGGATTTCGGGCTTTACGAGCAGTACTTC.

The genes are TRBV5-1 and TRBJ2-1; D is ambiguous. The CDR3 is 17 amino acids. Germline V gene lookup returns CDR1 SGHRS and CDR2 YFSETQ. The germline V and J ends were trimmed by 0 bases and 6 bases, with 19 bases remaining between them. The CDR3 DNA reads TGCGCCAGCAGCTTGGAGGTTGTCGGCCCTCGTGGCAATGAGCAGTTCTTC. Its translation: CASSLEVVGPRGNEQFF.

V and J are TRBV18 and TRBJ2-1, with 14 positions matching TRBD2. The CDR3 is 15 residues long. In germline, CDR1 is KGHSH, CDR2 LQKENI. Losses at the gene ends were 5 bases for V and 9 bases for J; bases not matched to a gene: 6. Written as DNA, the CDR3 is TGTGCCAGCTCATCGGGACTAGCGGGAGTTAGTGAGCAGTTCTTC. This sequence encodes CASSSGLAGVSEQFF.

This clone was counted only a few times. The chain employs TRBV4-2 and TRBJ1-2; D might be TRBD1 (6 bases). Germline lookup yields CDR1 LGHNA and CDR2 YNFKEQ. Trimming cost V 0 bases and J 0 bases, with 8 bases left between them. This CDR3 has 15 residues. CDR3 sequence: CASSQDTGPNYGYTF. The CDR3 nucleotides read TGTGCCAGCAGCCAAGATACAGGGCCTAACTATGGCTACACCTTC.

This rearrangement joins TRBV12-5 to TRBJ2-1, with D perhaps matching TRBD2 (5 bases). This CDR3 has 17 residues. The germline gives CDR1 LGHNT, CDR2 FRNRAP. The ends were cut back, 5 bases at V and 3 bases at J, with 20 bases in the middle. The DNA for the CDR3 is TGTGCTAGTGGTCCCCCAAGTGGGCTAGCCCACTACAATGAGCAGTTCTTC. Translated: CASGPPSGLAHYNEQFF.

This rearrangement joins TRBV2 to TRBJ2-7; 10 bases align to TRBD1. This CDR3 is 14 amino acids long. V lost 5 bases, J lost 5 bases, and 6 bases stayed unmatched. CDR1 is SNHLY and CDR2 is FYNNEI in the germline V gene. CDR3 DNA: TGTGCCAGCAGTCCCGGGACAGGGGACAACGAGCAGTACTTC. This gives the protein CASSPGTGDNEQYF.

The chain carries TRBV7-2 and TRBJ2-5; maybe TRBD1 (5 bases). The CDR3 loop spans 15 amino acids. Trimming took 3 bases from V and 1 from J, leaving 12 bases between them. Germline CDR1 and CDR2: SGHTA and FQGNSA. The CDR3 protein is CASSFRDGAQETQYF. In nucleotides, the CDR3 is TGTGCCAGCAGCTTTAGGGATGGGGCCCAAGAGACCCAGTACTTC. The full variable domain, with the rest looked up from reference TRBV7-2 and TRBJ2-5, is GAGVSQSPSNKVTEKGKDVELRCDPISGHTALYWYRQSLGQGLEFLIYFQGNSAPDKSGLPSDRFSAERTGGSVSTLTIQRTQQEDSAVYLCASSFRDGAQETQYFGPGTRLLVL.

This chain links TRBV4-3 with TRBJ1-2; D unresolved. From germline, CDR1 is LGHNA and CDR2 YSLEER. V was trimmed by 0 bases and J by 4 bases, leaving 9 bases between them. The CDR3 spans 14 residues. DNA for the CDR3: TGCGCCAGCAGCCAAGATAGGTCGGGCTATGGCTACACCTTC. It is translated as CASSQDRSGYGYTF.

The rearrangement joins TRBV2 to TRBJ2-3; 12 bases fit TRBD2. This CDR3 is built from 16 residues. Looked up from germline, CDR1 is SNHLY and CDR2 is FYNNEI. The trim removed 3 bases at V and 2 bases at J, leaving 3 bases unmatched. CDR3 nucleotides: TGTGCCAGCAGTGAGAGACTAGCGGGAGTCACAGATACGCAGTATTTT. As protein: CASSERLAGVTDTQYF.

There are a few counts of this clone. The V and J genes are TRBV4-3 and TRBJ2-1; 7 bases fit TRBD2. Germline CDR1 LGHNA, CDR2 YSLEER. The ends lost 0 bases at V and 6 bases at J; junction bases unmatched: 14. The CDR3 consists of 18 residues. The CDR3 DNA is TGCGCCAGCAGCCAAGACCTCACCAGAAGCGGGATACCCAATGAGCAGTTCTTC. It encodes CASSQDLTRSGIPNEQFF.

The chain combines TRBV6-5 with TRBJ1-1; no reliable D call. The CDR3 consists of 14 residues. Trimming left V 2 bases short and J 4 bases short, with 11 bases between. The germline gives CDR1 MNHEY, CDR2 SVGAGI. The CDR3 protein is CASSYDGISTEAFF. The CDR3 coding sequence is TGTGCCAGCAGTTACGACGGGATTAGCACTGAAGCTTTCTTT.

As for this clone: The junction shows a germline mismatch at one end, possibly a read error. The rearrangement uses TRBV7-3 and TRBJ2-1; TRBD2 aligns across 11 bases. Germline V gene data show CDR1 as SGHTA and CDR2 as FQGTGA. There are 14 residues in the CDR3. The CDR3 reads CASSVTSGSREQFF. In DNA, the CDR3 is TGTGCCAGCAGCGTAACTAGCGGGAGTCGCGAGCAGTTCTTC.

V gene TRBV4-3 combines with J gene TRBJ1-5; unclear D gene. Germline loops: CDR1 LGHNA, CDR2 YSLEER. The CDR3 length is 13 residues. The V and J ends lost 1 base and 6 bases respectively, with 7 bases between them. CDR3 in amino acids: CASSQALGQPQHF. The CDR3 DNA is TGCGCCAGCAGCCAAGCCTTGGGTCAGCCCCAGCATTTT.